The 28 T cell receptor beta chains in this list originate from one sample, sequenced in a study of beta chain features in type 1 diabetes. Investigators reverse transcribed all isolated RNA, so they sequenced expressed TCRB transcripts. Sequencing was performed with immunoSEQ multiplex PCR; in TCRdb, only in-frame clones are kept and a portion is missing. The sample yields hundreds of thousands of clones, 30% seen once. The material sequenced was naive CD4+ T cells from blood. The source is a man aged 18-30 years in good health.

The chain combines TRBV25-1 with TRBJ2-1, with D tentatively TRBD1 or TRBD2 (5 bases each). CDR3 length: 16 residues. Trimming removed 0 bases from V and 7 bases from J, with 16 bases in between. Germline V gene lookup returns CDR1 MGHDK and CDR2 SYGVNS. The CDR3 nucleotides read TGTGCCAGCAGTGAATATAACCAGGGAGATAGGAATGAGCAGTTCTTC. Translated: CASSEYNQGDRNEQFF.

The chain couples TRBV7-2 to TRBJ2-5; tentatively, D is TRBD1 or TRBD2 (5 bases each). Trimming left V 1 base short and J 5 bases short, with 11 bases between. Per germline, CDR1 SGHTA and CDR2 FQGNSA. CDR3 length equals 14 residues. CDR3 nucleotide sequence: TGTGCCAGCAGCTTAGTAGGGTGGGGGGAGACCCAGTACTTC. Translating it yields CASSLVGWGETQYF.

This clone has more than one count but fewer than ten. CDR3 sequence: CASRAWQGAVGANVLTF. CDR3 sequence (DNA): TGTGCCAGCCGCGCTTGGCAGGGGGCTGTTGGGGCCAACGTCCTGACTTTC. The rearrangement joins TRBV27 to TRBJ2-6; 8 nucleotides line up with TRBD1. V lost 8 bases to trimming and J lost 3 bases; unmatched junction nucleotides: 12. Germline CDR1 MNHEY, CDR2 SMNVEV (reference sequence). The CDR3 extends over 17 amino acids.

This chain connects TRBV10-1 to TRBJ2-2; D is possibly TRBD2 (5 bases). Germline V gene data show CDR1 as WNHNN and CDR2 as SYGVQD (reference sequence). This CDR3 has 13 residues. V was clipped by 1 base and J by 6 bases, with 6 bases between them. The CDR3 sequence: CASSEWGAGELFF. The CDR3 coding sequence is TGCGCCAGCAGTGAGTGGGGAGCCGGGGAGCTGTTTTTT.

This clone has more than one count but fewer than ten. The V gene is TRBV29-1, the J gene TRBJ1-5; maybe TRBD1 (5 bases). The germline V gene encodes CDR1 SQVTM and CDR2 ANQGSEA. The CDR3 spans 15 residues. The germline V and J ends were trimmed by 5 bases and 0 bases, with 14 bases remaining between them. The CDR3 loop is CSVSWDAYSNQPQHF. The CDR3 region has the DNA TGCAGCGTTTCCTGGGACGCATATAGCAATCAGCCCCAGCATTTT.

The rearrangement links TRBV15 to TRBJ2-3; D is possibly TRBD2 (6 bases). Trimming stripped 0 bases from V and 4 bases from J, with 14 bases between. This CDR3 contains 16 residues. CDR1 is LNHNV, CDR2 YYDKDF, per germline (reference sequence). This chain's CDR3 is CATSRDLGRKADTQYF. In DNA form, the CDR3 reads TGTGCCACCAGCAGAGATTTGGGGAGGAAGGCAGATACGCAGTATTTT.

The chain couples TRBV4-1 to TRBJ2-1; 14 bases line up with TRBD2. Unmatched junction bases numbered 7, after V lost 4 bases and J lost 8 bases. Germline V lookup: CDR1 MGHRA, CDR2 YSYEKL. The CDR3 sequence is 16 residues long. The CDR3 protein is CASSLYSGLAGDEQFF. CDR3 in DNA: TGCGCCAGCAGCCTATATTCGGGACTAGCGGGAGATGAGCAGTTCTTC.

V is TRBV30 and J is TRBJ2-1, with 8 positions matching TRBD2. This CDR3 contains 15 residues. CDR1 GTSNPN and CDR2 SVGIG come from the germline V gene (reference sequence). V was pared by 3 bases and J by 7 bases, with 11 bases of the junction left unmatched. CDR3 sequence reads: CAWRAPGLEVNEQFF. The CDR3 coding sequence is TGTGCCTGGAGGGCCCCGGGACTAGAAGTAAATGAGCAGTTCTTC.

This clone was observed a handful of times. The CDR3 nucleotides read TGTGCCTGTCAGGCGAGCGGGAGGAGCTTTAGCACAGATACGCAGTATTTT. Translating it yields CACQASGRSFSTDTQYF. The V gene is TRBV30, the J gene TRBJ2-3; 9 nucleotides line up with TRBD2. CDR1 and CDR2 (germline): GTSNPN, SVGIG (reference sequence). This CDR3 has 17 residues. J was trimmed by 0 bases and V by 6 bases; bases with no gene match: 13. The variable domain in full, with the rest retrieved from reference TRBV30 and TRBJ2-3, is SQTIHQWPATLVQPVGSPLSLECTVEGTSNPNLYWYRQAAGRGLQLLFYSVGIGQISSEVPQNLSASRPQDRQFILSSKKLLLSDSGFYLCACQASGRSFSTDTQYFGPGTRLTVL.

This clone came up a few times. CDR3 residues: CATSFRGQGAGETQYF. In DNA, the CDR3 is TGTGCCACCAGCTTCAGAGGCCAGGGGGCTGGAGAGACCCAGTACTTC. This chain uses TRBV15 with TRBJ2-5; TRBD1 agrees at 8 bases. The junction had 12 bases not matched to a gene; V was cut back by 5 bases and J by 4 bases. Per the germline V gene, CDR1 is LNHNV and CDR2 is YYDKDF (reference sequence). This CDR3 region has 16 residues.

The genes are TRBV4-2 and TRBJ1-3; the D is unclear. The CDR3 totals 18 residues. Germline V gene sequence: CDR1 LGHNA, CDR2 YNFKEQ. V was shortened by 0 bases and J by 0 bases, with 15 bases between the two germline ends. This CDR3 reads CASSQDNLGSNSGNTIYF. The CDR3 bases are TGTGCCAGCAGCCAAGATAACTTGGGAAGCAACTCTGGAAACACCATATATTTT.

This chain links TRBV6-5 with TRBJ1-2; D gene ambiguous. The CDR3 runs to 12 residues. Trimming shortened V by 6 bases and J by 0 bases, and 5 bases separated the two germline ends. Germline CDR1 reads MNHEY; CDR2 reads SVGAGI. In DNA form, the CDR3 reads TGTGCCAGCAGAGCCGCTAACTATGGCTACACCTTC. Translating gives CASRAANYGYTF.

The chain employs TRBV6-1 and TRBJ2-1; weak D call: TRBD1 (6 bases). This CDR3 region has 12 residues. Germline-derived CDR1 and CDR2 are MNHNS and SASEGT. V gave up 4 bases and J gave up 11 bases, with 12 bases separating them. Here the CDR3 reads CASSAGASQQFF. The CDR3 region has the DNA TGTGCCAGCAGTGCAGGGGCTAGCCAGCAGTTCTTC.

The J gene is TRBJ2-7, the V gene TRBV7-2; tentatively, D is TRBD2 (6 bases). V lost 5 bases to trimming and J lost 2 bases, with 13 bases between them. Germline V CDR1 and CDR2: SGHTA, FQGNSA. This CDR3 comprises 14 residues. CDR3 amino acids: CASSAVGGTYEQYF. The CDR3 DNA is TGTGCCAGCAGCGCAGTGGGGGGAACCTACGAGCAGTACTTC.

The sample holds a few counts of this clone. The identical CDR3 is also encoded by other nucleotide sequences in the sample. The chain has TRBV5-1 and TRBJ1-1; unclear D gene. This CDR3 has 14 amino acids. CDR1 is SGHRS and CDR2 is YFSETQ in the germline V gene. V was clipped by 0 bases and J by 0 bases, with 6 bases between them. The CDR3 loop reads CASSLGGLNTEAFF. DNA of the CDR3: TGCGCCAGCAGCTTGGGAGGGTTGAACACTGAAGCTTTCTTT.

The rearrangement joins TRBV18 to TRBJ2-3, with D possibly TRBD1 on 6 matching bases. CDR1 is KGHSH, CDR2 LQKENI, per germline. The CDR3 is 15 residues long. V shed 3 bases and J shed 6 bases, with 16 bases lying between them. The CDR3 sequence is CASSPGTISIDTQYF. CDR3 DNA sequence: TGTGCCAGCTCACCCGGGACAATATCGATCGATACGCAGTATTTT.

A few counts support this clone. V gene TRBV30 combines with J gene TRBJ2-6; tentatively, D is TRBD2 (6 bases). V lost 3 bases and J lost 0, with 18 bases in between. The germline V gene encodes CDR1 GTSNPN and CDR2 SVGIG (reference sequence). The CDR3 contains 18 residues. CDR3 loop: CAWSRPGRTFSGANVLTF. The CDR3 region has the DNA TGTGCCTGGAGCAGACCGGGGAGGACTTTCTCTGGGGCCAACGTCCTGACTTTC.

The gene calls are TRBV9 and TRBJ2-3; 9 bases line up with TRBD2. V lost 4 bases and J lost 5; bases outside the gene matches: 5. Germline values: CDR1 SGDLS, CDR2 YYNGEE. The CDR3 contains 14 residues. The CDR3 nucleotides are TGTGCCAGCAGCACGGGACTAGCTGGAGATACGCAGTATTTT. The encoded protein is CASSTGLAGDTQYF.

The genes are TRBV10-2 and TRBJ2-5, with D hard to call. This CDR3 has 12 residues. The germline V gene encodes CDR1 WSHSY and CDR2 SAAADI. Trimming cost V 0 bases and J 7 bases, with 6 bases left between them. CDR3 nucleotides: TGCGCCAGCAGTGAGTCTACTGGGACCCAGTACTTC. Its translation: CASSESTGTQYF.

This clone was found a few times. The chain joins TRBV7-9 to TRBJ2-7; D unclear. V was trimmed by 3 bases and J by 1 base, leaving 7 bases between them. Germline loops: CDR1 SEHNR, CDR2 FQNEAQ (reference sequence). CDR3 size: 13 residues. In DNA form, the CDR3 reads TGTGCCAGCAGCTTTCGGGTATCCTACGAGCAGTACTTC. It yields the protein CASSFRVSYEQYF.

This chain joins TRBV7-2 and TRBJ2-7; 8 bases fit TRBD2. CDR1 SGHTA and CDR2 FQGNSA come from the germline V gene. This CDR3 comprises 15 residues. The junction had 6 bases not matched to a gene; V was cut back by 3 bases and J by 2 bases. This CDR3 reads CASSFSGAETYEQYF. The CDR3 coding sequence is TGTGCCAGCAGCTTTAGCGGGGCCGAGACCTACGAGCAGTACTTC.

This clone appeared once. The J gene is TRBJ2-7, the V gene TRBV9; TRBD2 aligns across 9 bases. Germline CDR1 reads SGDLS; CDR2 reads YYNGEE. CDR3 length: 14 residues. Trimming at V came to 0 bases and at J to 6 bases, leaving 4 bases not matched to a gene. CDR3 sequence reads: CASSVGLAGREQYF. Written as DNA, the CDR3 is TGTGCCAGCAGCGTAGGGCTAGCGGGACGCGAGCAGTACTTC.

V gene TRBV29-1 combines with J gene TRBJ2-1, with TRBD2 matching 11 bases. The V segment lost 6 bases and the J segment 5 bases; nucleotides outside the gene matches: 12. In germline, CDR1 is SQVTM, CDR2 ANQGSEA. This CDR3 comprises 16 residues. The CDR3 sequence is CSVASMGTSGDNEQFF. CDR3 DNA sequence: TGCAGCGTCGCTTCTATGGGGACTAGCGGCGACAATGAGCAGTTCTTC.

The J gene is TRBJ2-7, the V gene TRBV11-2; D unclear. The length of the CDR3 is 13 residues. Trimming removed 0 bases from V and 2 bases from J, with 5 bases in between. Germline CDR1 and CDR2: SGHAT and FQNNGV. In DNA form, the CDR3 reads TGTGCCAGCAGCTTAGAAGTCACCTACGAGCAGTACTTC. Its protein product is CASSLEVTYEQYF.

This chain uses TRBV7-9 with TRBJ2-7; 9 bases are a match to TRBD1. Trimming took 3 bases from V and 4 from J; bases not matched to a gene: 4. The CDR3 is 14 amino acids. Germline CDR1 is SEHNR and CDR2 is FQNEAQ (reference sequence). This CDR3 reads CASSLGQGEYEQYF. CDR3 bases: TGTGCCAGCAGCTTGGGACAGGGCGAGTACGAGCAGTACTTC.

The chain recombines TRBV29-1 with TRBJ1-6; TRBD1 agrees at 10 bases. The length of the CDR3 is 14 residues. J gave up 7 bases and V 6 bases, and 6 bases lay outside the gene matches. Germline loops: CDR1 SQVTM, CDR2 ANQGSEA. In DNA, the CDR3 is TGCAGCGTAGGGACAGGGGATTCCAATTCACCCCTCCACTTT. It translates to CSVGTGDSNSPLHF.

The gene calls are TRBV5-1 and TRBJ2-7, with a weak D call TRBD1 (6 bases). Trimming stripped 0 bases from V and 4 bases from J, with 14 bases between. From germline, CDR1 is SGHRS and CDR2 YFSETQ. CDR3 size: 15 residues. DNA for the CDR3: TGCGCCAGCAGCTTGGCCTCGGACAGAGAATACGAGCAGTACTTC. This gives the protein CASSLASDREYEQYF.

V gene TRBV5-1 combines with J gene TRBJ2-3; either TRBD1 or TRBD2 may supply D (5 bases each). Germline loops: CDR1 SGHRS, CDR2 YFSETQ. Trimming took 4 bases from V and 2 from J, leaving 14 bases between them. CDR3 length: 15 residues. CDR3 loop: CASSPGTATTDTQYF. The CDR3 coding sequence is TGCGCCAGCAGCCCGGGGACGGCTACCACAGATACGCAGTATTTT.